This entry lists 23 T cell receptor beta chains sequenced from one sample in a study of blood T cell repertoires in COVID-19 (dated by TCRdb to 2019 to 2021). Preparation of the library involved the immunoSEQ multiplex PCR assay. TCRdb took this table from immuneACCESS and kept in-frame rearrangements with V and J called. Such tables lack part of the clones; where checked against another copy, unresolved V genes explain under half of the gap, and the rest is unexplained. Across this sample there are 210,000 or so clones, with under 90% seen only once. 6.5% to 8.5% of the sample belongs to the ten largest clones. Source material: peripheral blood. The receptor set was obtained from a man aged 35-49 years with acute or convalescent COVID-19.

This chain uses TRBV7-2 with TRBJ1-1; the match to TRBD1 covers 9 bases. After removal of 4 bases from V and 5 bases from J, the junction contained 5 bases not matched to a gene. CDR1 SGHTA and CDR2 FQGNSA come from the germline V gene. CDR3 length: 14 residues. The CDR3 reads CASSSIGQGTEAFF. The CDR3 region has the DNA TGTGCCAGCAGCTCAATTGGACAGGGGACTGAAGCTTTCTTT.

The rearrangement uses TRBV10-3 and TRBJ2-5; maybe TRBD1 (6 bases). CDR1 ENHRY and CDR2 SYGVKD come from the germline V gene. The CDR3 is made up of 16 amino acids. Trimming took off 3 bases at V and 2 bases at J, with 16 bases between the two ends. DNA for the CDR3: TGTGCCATCAGTGATGTATGGGACAACATGCAAGAGACCCAGTACTTC. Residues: CAISDVWDNMQETQYF.

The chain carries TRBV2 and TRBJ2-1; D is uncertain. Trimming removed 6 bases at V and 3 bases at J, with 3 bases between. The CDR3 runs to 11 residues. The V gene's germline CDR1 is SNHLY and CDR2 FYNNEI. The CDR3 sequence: CASRYYNEQFF. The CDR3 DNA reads TGTGCCAGCAGGTACTACAATGAGCAGTTCTTC. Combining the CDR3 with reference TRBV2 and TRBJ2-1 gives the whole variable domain EPEVTQTPSHQVTQMGQEVILRCVPISNHLYFYWYRQILGQKVEFLVSFYNNEISEKSEIFDDQFSVERPDGSNFTLKIRSTKLEDSAMYFCASRYYNEQFFGPGTRLTVL.

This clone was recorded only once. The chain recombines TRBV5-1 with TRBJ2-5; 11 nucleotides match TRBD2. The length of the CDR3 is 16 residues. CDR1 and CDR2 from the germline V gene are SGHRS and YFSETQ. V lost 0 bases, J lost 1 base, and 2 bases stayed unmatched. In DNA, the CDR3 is TGCGCCAGCAGCTTGGGTAGCGGGGGGGCCCAAGAGACCCAGTACTTC. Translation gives CASSLGSGGAQETQYF.

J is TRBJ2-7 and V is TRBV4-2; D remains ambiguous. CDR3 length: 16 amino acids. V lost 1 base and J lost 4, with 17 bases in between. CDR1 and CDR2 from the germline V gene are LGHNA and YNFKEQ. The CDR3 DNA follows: TGTGCCAGCAGCCAAGGTGGAGTCGGCGCCCGTTACGAGCAGTACTTC. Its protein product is CASSQGGVGARYEQYF.

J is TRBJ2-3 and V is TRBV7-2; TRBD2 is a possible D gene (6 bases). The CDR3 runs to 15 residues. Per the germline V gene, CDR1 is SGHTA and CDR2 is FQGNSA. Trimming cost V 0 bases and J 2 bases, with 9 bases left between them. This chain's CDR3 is CASSLARGNTDTQYF. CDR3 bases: TGTGCCAGCAGCTTAGCCCGGGGGAACACAGATACGCAGTATTTT.

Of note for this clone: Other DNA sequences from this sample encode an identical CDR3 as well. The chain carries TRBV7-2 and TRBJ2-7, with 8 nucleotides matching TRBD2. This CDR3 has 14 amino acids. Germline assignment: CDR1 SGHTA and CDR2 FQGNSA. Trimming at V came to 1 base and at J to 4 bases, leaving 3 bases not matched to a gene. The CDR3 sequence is CASSLGRGVYEQYF. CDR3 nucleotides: TGTGCCAGCAGCTTAGGGCGGGGGGTTTACGAGCAGTACTTC.

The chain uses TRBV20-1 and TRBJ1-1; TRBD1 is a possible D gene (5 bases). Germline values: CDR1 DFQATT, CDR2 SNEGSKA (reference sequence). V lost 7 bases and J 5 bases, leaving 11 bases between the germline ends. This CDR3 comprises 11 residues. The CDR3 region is CSVGRGTEAFF. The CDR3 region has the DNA TGCAGTGTAGGGCGGGGGACTGAAGCTTTCTTT.

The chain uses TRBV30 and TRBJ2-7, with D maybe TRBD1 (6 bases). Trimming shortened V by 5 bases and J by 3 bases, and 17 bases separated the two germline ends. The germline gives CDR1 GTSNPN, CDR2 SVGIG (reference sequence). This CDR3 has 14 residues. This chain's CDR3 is CAWSYRKTGYEQYF. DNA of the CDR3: TGTGCCTGGTCCTACAGGAAGACAGGCTACGAGCAGTACTTC.

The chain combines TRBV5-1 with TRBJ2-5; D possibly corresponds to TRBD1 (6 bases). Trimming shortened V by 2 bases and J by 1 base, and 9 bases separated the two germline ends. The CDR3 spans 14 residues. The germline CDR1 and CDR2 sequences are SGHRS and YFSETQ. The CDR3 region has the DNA TGCGCCAGCAGCTTTCAGGGGACCCAAGAGACCCAGTACTTC. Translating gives CASSFQGTQETQYF.

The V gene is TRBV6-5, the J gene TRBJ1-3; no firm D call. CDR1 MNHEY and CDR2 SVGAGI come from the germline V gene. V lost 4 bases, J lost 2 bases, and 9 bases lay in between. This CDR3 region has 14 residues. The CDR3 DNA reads TGTGCCAGCAGTTTGGGCCCGCCTGGAAACACCATATATTTT. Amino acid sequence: CASSLGPPGNTIYF.

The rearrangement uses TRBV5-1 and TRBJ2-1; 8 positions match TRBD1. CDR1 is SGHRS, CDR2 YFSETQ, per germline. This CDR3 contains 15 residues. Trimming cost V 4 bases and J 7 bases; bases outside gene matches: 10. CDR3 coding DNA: TGCGCCAGCAGCCCCGGACAGGGCTTTCGTAATGAGCAGTTCTTC. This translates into CASSPGQGFRNEQFF.

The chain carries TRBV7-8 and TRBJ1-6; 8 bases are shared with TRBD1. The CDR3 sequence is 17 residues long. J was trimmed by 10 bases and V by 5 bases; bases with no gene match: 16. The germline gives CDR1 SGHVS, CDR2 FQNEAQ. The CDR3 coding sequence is TGTGCCAGCAGCCCCGTACGCAACAGGGGGGCGCGATCACCCCTCCACTTT. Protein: CASSPVRNRGARSPLHF.

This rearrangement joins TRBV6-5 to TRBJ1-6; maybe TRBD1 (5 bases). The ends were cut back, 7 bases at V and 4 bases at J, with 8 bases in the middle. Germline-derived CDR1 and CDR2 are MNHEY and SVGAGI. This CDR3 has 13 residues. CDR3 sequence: CASKTEYNSPLHF. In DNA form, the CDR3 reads TGTGCCAGCAAGACAGAATATAATTCACCCCTCCACTTT.

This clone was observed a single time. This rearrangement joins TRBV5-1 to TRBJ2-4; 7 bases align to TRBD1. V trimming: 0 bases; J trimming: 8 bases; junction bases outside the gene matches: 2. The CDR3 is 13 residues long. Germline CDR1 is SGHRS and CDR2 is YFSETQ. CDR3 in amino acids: CASSLEGADIQYF. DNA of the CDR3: TGCGCCAGCAGCTTGGAGGGGGCTGACATTCAGTACTTC.

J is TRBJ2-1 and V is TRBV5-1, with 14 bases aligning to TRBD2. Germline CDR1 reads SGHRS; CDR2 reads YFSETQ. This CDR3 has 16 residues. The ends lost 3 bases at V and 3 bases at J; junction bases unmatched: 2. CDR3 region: CASSSGLAGVYNEQFF. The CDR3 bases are TGCGCCAGCAGCTCGGGACTAGCGGGGGTCTACAATGAGCAGTTCTTC.

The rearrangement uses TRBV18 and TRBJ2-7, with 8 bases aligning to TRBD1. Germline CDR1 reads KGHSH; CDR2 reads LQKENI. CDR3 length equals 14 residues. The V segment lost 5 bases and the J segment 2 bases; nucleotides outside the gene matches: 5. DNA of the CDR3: TGTGCCAGCTCAGGGACAGGATTTCCCTACGAGCAGTACTTC. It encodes CASSGTGFPYEQYF. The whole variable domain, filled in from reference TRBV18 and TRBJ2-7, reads NAGVMQNPRHLVRRRGQEARLRCSPMKGHSHVYWYRQLPEEGLKFMVYLQKENIIDESGMPKERFSAEFPKEGPSILRIQQVVRGDSAAYFCASSGTGFPYEQYFGPGTRLTVT.

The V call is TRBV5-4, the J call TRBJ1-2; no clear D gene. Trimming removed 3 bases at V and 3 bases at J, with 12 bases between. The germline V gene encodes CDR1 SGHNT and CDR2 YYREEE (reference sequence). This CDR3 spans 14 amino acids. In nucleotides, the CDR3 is TGTGCCAGCAGCTACTCCGGGGTACACTATGGCTACACCTTC. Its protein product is CASSYSGVHYGYTF.

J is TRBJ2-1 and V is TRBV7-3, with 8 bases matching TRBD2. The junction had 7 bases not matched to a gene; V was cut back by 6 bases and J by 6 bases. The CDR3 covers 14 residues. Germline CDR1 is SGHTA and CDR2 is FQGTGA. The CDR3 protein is CASSPGLVPNEQFF. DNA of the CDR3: TGTGCCAGCAGTCCGGGACTAGTTCCCAATGAGCAGTTCTTC.

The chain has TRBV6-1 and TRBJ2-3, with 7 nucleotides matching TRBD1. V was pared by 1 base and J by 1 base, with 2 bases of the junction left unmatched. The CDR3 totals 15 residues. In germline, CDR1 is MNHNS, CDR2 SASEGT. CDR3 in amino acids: CASSEGGGRTDTQYF. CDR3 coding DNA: TGTGCCAGCAGTGAAGGAGGGGGCCGCACAGATACGCAGTATTTT.

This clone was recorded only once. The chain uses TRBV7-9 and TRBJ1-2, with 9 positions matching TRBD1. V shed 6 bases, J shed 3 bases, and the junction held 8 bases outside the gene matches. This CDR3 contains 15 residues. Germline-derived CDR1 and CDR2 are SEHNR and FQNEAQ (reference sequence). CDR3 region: CASSQQGARHYGYTF. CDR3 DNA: TGTGCCAGCAGTCAACAGGGGGCAAGGCACTATGGCTACACCTTC.

In DNA form, the CDR3 reads TGTGCCAGCAGTTACACCTTGACCGGGGAGGGCTATGGCTACACCTTC. This translates into CASSYTLTGEGYGYTF. The chain has TRBV6-5 and TRBJ1-2, with D unclear. This CDR3 has 16 residues. V was trimmed by 2 bases and J by 4 bases, leaving 17 bases between them. Looked up from germline, CDR1 is MNHEY and CDR2 is SVGAGI.

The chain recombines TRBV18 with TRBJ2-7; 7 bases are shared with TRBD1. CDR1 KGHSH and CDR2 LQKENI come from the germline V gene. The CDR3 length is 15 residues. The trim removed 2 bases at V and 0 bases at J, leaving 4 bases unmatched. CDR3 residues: CASSPTGQFSYEQYF. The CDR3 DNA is TGTGCCAGCTCACCAACGGGACAGTTCTCCTACGAGCAGTACTTC.